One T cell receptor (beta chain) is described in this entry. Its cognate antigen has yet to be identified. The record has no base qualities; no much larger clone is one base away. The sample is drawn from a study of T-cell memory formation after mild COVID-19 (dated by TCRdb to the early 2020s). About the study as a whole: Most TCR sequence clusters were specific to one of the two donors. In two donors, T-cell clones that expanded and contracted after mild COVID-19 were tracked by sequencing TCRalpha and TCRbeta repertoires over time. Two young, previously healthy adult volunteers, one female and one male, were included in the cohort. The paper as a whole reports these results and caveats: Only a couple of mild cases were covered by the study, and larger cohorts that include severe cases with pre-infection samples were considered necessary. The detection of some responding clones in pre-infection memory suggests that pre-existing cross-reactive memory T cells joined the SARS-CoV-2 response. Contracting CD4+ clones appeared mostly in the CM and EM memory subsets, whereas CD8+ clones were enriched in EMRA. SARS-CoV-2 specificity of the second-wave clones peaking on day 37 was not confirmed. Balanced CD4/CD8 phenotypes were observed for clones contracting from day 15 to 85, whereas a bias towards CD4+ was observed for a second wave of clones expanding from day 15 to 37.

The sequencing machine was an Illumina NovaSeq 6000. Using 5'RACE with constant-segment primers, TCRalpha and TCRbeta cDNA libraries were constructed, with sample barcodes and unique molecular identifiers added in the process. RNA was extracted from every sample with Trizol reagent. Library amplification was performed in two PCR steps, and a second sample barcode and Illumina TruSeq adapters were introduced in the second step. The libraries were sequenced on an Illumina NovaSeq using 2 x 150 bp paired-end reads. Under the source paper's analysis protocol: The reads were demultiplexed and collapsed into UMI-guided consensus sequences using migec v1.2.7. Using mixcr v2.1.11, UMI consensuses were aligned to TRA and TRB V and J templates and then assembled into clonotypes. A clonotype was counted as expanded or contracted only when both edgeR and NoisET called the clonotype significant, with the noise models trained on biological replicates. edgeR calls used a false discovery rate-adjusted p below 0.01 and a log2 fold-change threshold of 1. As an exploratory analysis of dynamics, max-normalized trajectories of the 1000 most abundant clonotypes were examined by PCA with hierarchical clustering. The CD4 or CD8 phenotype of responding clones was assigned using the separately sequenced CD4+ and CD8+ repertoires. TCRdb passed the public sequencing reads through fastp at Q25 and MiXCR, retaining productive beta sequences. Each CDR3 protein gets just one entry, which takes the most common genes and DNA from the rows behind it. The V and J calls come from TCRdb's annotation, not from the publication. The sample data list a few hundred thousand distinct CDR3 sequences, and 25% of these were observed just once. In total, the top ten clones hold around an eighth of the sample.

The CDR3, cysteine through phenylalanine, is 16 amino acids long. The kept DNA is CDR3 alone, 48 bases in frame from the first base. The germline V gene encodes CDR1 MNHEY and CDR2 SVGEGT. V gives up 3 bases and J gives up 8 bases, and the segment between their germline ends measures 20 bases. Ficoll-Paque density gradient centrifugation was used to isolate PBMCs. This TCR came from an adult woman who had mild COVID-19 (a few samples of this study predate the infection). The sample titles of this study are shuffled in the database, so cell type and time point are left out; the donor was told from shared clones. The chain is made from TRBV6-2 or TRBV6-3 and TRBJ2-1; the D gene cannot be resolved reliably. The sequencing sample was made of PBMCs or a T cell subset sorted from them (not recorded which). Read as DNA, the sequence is TGTGCCAGCAGTTATGTGGTGACGGAGCCGAACGATGAGCAGTTCTTC. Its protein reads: CASSYVVTEPNDEQFF.